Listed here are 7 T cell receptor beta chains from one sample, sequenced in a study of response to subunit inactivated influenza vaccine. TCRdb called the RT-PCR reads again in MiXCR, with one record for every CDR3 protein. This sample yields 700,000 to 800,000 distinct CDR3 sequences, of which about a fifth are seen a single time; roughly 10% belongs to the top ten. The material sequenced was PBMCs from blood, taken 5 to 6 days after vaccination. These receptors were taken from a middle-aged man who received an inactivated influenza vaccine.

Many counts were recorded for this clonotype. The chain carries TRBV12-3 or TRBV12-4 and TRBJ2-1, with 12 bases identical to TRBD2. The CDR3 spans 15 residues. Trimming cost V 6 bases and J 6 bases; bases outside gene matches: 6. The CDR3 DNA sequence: TGTGCCAGCAGCAAGACTAGCGGGAGAACCAATGAGCAGTTCTTC. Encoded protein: CASSKTSGRTNEQFF.

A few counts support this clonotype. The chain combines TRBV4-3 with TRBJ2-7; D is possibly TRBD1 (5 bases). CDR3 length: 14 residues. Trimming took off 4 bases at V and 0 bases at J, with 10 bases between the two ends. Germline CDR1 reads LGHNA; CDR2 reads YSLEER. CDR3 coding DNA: TGCGCCAGCAGCCCAGACAGTTACTCCTACGAGCAGTACTTC. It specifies CASSPDSYSYEQYF.

CDR3 sequence (DNA): TGTGCCAGCAGCTTAGTTCTGGGGATGGGTCAGCCCCAGCATTTT. This codes for CASSLVLGMGQPQHF. The genes are TRBV11-2 and TRBJ1-5, with D unresolved. Germline V gene lookup returns CDR1 SGHAT and CDR2 FQNNGV. The V and J ends lost 1 base and 6 bases respectively, with 13 bases between them. This CDR3 spans 15 amino acids.

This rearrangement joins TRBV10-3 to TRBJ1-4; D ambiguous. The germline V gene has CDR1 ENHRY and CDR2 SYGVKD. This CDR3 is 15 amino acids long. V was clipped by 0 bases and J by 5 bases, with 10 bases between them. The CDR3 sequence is CAISESQGPNEKLFF. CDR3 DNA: TGTGCCATCAGTGAGTCGCAAGGGCCCAATGAAAAACTGTTTTTT.

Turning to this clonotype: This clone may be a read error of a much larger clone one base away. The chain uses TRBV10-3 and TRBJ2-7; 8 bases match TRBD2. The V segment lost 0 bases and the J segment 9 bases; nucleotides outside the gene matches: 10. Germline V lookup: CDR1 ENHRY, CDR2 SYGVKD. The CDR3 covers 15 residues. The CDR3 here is CAISESTGAGGGQYF. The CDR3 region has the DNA TGTGCCATCAGTGAGTCTACCGGGGCGGGAGGCGGGCAGTACTTC.

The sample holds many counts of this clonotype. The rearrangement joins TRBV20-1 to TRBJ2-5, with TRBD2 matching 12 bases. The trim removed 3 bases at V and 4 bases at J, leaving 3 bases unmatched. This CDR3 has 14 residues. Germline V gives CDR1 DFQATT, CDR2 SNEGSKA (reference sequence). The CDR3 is CSARRLAGVETQYF. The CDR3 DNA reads TGCAGTGCTAGGAGACTAGCGGGAGTAGAGACCCAGTACTTC.

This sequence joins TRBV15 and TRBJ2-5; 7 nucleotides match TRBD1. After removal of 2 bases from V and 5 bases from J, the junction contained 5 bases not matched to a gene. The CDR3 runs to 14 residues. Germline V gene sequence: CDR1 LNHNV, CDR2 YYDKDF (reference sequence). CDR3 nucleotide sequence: TGTGCCACCAGCAGATGGACAGGCCTTGAGACCCAGTACTTC. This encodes CATSRWTGLETQYF.